The T cell receptor beta chain under discussion was sequenced for a study of blood T cell repertoires in COVID-19. V shed 5 bases and J shed 0 bases, with 14 bases lying between them. The V gene's germline CDR1 is MNHEY and CDR2 SVGEGT. The CDR3 is made up of 17 amino acids. Measured with immunoSEQ multiplex PCR; TCRdb has only the in-frame clones, and not every one. This table holds some 100,000 clones, 86% found once. Sequences were obtained from peripheral blood. This TCR was recovered from a human donor in a cohort sampled during active COVID-19. The chain carries TRBV6-2 or TRBV6-3 and TRBJ1-6; D may be TRBD1 (5 bases). The chain's CDR3 is CASSLRDASSYNSPLHF. In DNA, the CDR3 is TGTGCCAGCAGTCTGCGGGACGCGAGCTCCTATAATTCACCCCTCCACTTT.